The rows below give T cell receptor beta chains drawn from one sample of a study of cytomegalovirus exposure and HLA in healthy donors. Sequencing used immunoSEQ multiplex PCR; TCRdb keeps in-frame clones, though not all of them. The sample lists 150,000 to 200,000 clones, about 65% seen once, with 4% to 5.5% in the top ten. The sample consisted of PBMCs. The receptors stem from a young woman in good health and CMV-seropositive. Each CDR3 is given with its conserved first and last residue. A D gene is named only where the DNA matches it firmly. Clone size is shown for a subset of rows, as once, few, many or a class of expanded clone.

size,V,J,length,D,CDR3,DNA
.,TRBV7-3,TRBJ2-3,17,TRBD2,CASSPQGLAGGEDTQYF,TGTGCCAGCAGCCCCCAGGGACTAGCGGGGGGGGAAGATACGCAGTATTTT
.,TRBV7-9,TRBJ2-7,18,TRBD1,CASSWPGTGGAGSYEQYF,TGTGCCAGCAGCTGGCCCGGGACAGGGGGCGCAGGGTCCTACGAGCAGTACTTC
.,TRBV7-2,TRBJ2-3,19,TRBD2,CASSLGAGLAGEGVDTQYF,TGTGCCAGCAGCTTAGGCGCGGGACTAGCGGGGGAAGGGGTAGATACGCAGTATTTT
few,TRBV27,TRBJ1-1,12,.,CASRQGGLEAFF,TGTGCCAGCAGACAAGGGGGACTAGAAGCTTTCTTT
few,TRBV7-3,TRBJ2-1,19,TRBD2,CASSLAGTSGSGSYNEQFF,TGTGCCAGCAGCCTTGCCGGGACTAGCGGGAGTGGGTCCTACAATGAGCAGTTCTTC
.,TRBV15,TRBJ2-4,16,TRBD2,CATRDATSRAKNIQYF,TGTGCCACCAGGGACGCGACTAGCAGGGCCAAAAACATTCAGTACTTC
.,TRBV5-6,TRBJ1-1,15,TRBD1,CASSPTGGMNTEAFF,TGTGCCAGCAGCCCGACAGGGGGGATGAACACTGAAGCTTTCTTT
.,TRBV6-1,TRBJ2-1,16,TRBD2,CASSEVHSGGDNEQFF,TGTGCCAGCAGTGAAGTTCACAGCGGGGGGGACAATGAGCAGTTCTTC
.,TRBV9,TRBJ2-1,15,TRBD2,CASSRAGGPNNEQFF,TGTGCCAGCAGCCGAGCGGGAGGGCCGAACAATGAGCAGTTCTTC
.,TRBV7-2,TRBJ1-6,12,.,CASSSGFSALHF,TGTGCCAGCAGCTCAGGGTTTTCGGCCCTCCACTTT
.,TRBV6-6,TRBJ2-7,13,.,CASSYSPSSEQYF,TGTGCCAGCAGTTACTCTCCTAGTTCCGAGCAGTACTTC
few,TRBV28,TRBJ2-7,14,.,CASSQLGSSYEQYF,TGTGCCAGCAGTCAACTAGGCTCATCCTACGAGCAGTACTTC
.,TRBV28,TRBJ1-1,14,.,CASSLAYLDTEAFF,TGTGCCAGCAGTTTGGCTTATTTGGACACTGAAGCTTTCTTT
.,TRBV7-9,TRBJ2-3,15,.,CASSLSRGPTDTQYF,TGTGCCAGCAGCTTATCCAGGGGACCCACAGATACGCAGTATTTT
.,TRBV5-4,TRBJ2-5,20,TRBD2,CASSLSGGAGVWGYQETQYF,TGTGCCAGCAGCCTTAGCGGGGGGGCCGGAGTGTGGGGCTACCAAGAGACCCAGTACTTC